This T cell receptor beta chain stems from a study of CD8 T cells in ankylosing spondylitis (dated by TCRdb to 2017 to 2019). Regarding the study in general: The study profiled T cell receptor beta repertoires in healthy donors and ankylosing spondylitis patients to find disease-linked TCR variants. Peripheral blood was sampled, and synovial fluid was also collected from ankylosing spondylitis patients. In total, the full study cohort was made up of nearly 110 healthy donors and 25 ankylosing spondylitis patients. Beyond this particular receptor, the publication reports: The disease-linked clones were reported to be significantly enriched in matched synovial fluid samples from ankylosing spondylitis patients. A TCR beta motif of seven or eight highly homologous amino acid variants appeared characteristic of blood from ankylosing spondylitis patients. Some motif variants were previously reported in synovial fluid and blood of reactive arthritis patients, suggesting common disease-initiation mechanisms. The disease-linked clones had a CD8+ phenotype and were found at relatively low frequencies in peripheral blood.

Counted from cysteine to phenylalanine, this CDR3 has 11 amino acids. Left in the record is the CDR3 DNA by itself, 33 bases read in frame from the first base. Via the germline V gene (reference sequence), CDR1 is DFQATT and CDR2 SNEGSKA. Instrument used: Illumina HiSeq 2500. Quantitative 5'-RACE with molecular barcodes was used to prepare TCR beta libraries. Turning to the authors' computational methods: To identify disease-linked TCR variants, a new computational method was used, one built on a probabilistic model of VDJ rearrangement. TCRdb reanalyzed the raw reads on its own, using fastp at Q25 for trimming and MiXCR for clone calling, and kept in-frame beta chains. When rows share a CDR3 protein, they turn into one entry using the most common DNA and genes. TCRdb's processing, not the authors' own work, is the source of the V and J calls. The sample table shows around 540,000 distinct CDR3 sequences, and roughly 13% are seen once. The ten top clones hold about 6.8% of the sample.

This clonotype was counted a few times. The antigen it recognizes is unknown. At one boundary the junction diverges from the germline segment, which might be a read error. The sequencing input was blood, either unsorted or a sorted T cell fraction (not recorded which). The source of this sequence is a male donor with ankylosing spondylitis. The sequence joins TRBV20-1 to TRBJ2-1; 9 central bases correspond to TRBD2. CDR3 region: CSAGDSGRPIF. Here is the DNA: TGCAGTGCTGGCGATAGCGGGAGACCCATCTTC.